A selection of T cell receptor beta chains follows, all from one sample in a study of T-cell reconstitution after alpha-beta-depleted transplantation in children. TCRdb independently ran MiXCR on the PCR reads; one entry per CDR3 protein. The repertoire consists of around 130,000 distinct CDR3 sequences, with 9.7% occurring once and the leading ten covering more than 20%. The sample was PBMCs, mostly from graft donor cells, taken 180 days after TCRalphabeta/CD19-depleted stem cell transplant. The receptor source for this set is a girl less than two years old who had a stem cell transplant for combined immunodeficiency, so the T cells may come from the graft donor. Each CDR3 is given with its conserved first and last residue. The D gene is left open where the match is weak. The size entry is marked missing in some rows and otherwise reads once, few, many or a size class.

abundance: NA; v_gene: TRBV5-1; j_gene: TRBJ2-3; d_gene: NA; CDR3aa: CASSLFRDTDTQYF; CDR3nt: TGCGCCAGCAGCTTGTTTAGGGACACAGATACGCAGTATTTT
abundance: NA; v_gene: TRBV20-1; j_gene: TRBJ1-5; d_gene: NA; CDR3aa: CSAGQTNQPQHF; CDR3nt: TGCAGTGCCGGACAGACTAATCAGCCCCAGCATTTT
abundance: few; v_gene: TRBV20-1; j_gene: TRBJ2-7; d_gene: TRBD1; CDR3aa: CSALTGRTYEQYF; CDR3nt: TGCAGTGCCTTGACAGGGCGGACCTACGAGCAGTACTTC
abundance: NA; v_gene: TRBV10-3; j_gene: TRBJ2-1; d_gene: TRBD2; CDR3aa: CAISQTGTRYNEQFF; CDR3nt: TGTGCCATCAGTCAAACCGGGACTAGGTACAATGAGCAGTTCTTC
abundance: NA; v_gene: TRBV27; j_gene: TRBJ2-1; d_gene: NA; CDR3aa: CASGPNEQFF; CDR3nt: TGTGCCAGTGGGCCCAATGAGCAGTTCTTC
abundance: few; v_gene: TRBV7-2; j_gene: TRBJ2-7; d_gene: NA; CDR3aa: CASSTWTDYEQYF; CDR3nt: TGTGCCAGCAGCACATGGACAGACTACGAGCAGTACTTC
abundance: NA; v_gene: TRBV5-5; j_gene: TRBJ2-7; d_gene: NA; CDR3aa: CASSPRTPEQYF; CDR3nt: TGTGCCAGCAGCCCCCGGACTCCCGAGCAGTACTTC
abundance: many; v_gene: TRBV18; j_gene: TRBJ2-7; d_gene: TRBD1; CDR3aa: CASSPPGQGAYEQYF; CDR3nt: TGTGCCAGCTCACCCCCCGGACAGGGGGCCTACGAGCAGTACTTC
abundance: many; v_gene: TRBV4-3; j_gene: TRBJ2-7; d_gene: NA; CDR3aa: CASSQVSQGMSRGSYEQYF; CDR3nt: TGCGCCAGCAGCCAAGTGTCGCAGGGAATGTCTCGGGGATCCTACGAGCAGTACTTC
abundance: many; v_gene: TRBV7-2; j_gene: TRBJ2-7; d_gene: NA; CDR3aa: CASSAQGYEQYF; CDR3nt: TGTGCCAGCAGCGCCCAGGGGTACGAGCAGTACTTC
abundance: NA; v_gene: TRBV11-2; j_gene: TRBJ2-3; d_gene: NA; CDR3aa: CASSLRRLGGTDTQYF; CDR3nt: TGTGCCAGCAGCTTACGGCGGTTAGGCGGGACAGATACGCAGTATTTT
abundance: many; v_gene: TRBV11-2; j_gene: TRBJ2-3; d_gene: TRBD2; CDR3aa: CASSISGGRSTDTQYF; CDR3nt: TGTGCCAGCAGTATAAGCGGGGGCCGTAGCACAGATACGCAGTATTTT
abundance: many; v_gene: TRBV12-3/TRBV12-4; j_gene: TRBJ2-3; d_gene: NA; CDR3aa: CASIKLADTQYF; CDR3nt: TGTGCCAGCATTAAGTTGGCAGATACGCAGTATTTT
abundance: NA; v_gene: TRBV12-3/TRBV12-4; j_gene: TRBJ2-3; d_gene: NA; CDR3aa: CASSFGSSGDTQYF; CDR3nt: TGTGCCAGCAGTTTTGGGAGTTCGGGAGATACGCAGTATTTT
abundance: NA; v_gene: TRBV5-1; j_gene: TRBJ2-6; d_gene: NA; CDR3aa: CASSFFASSGANVLTF; CDR3nt: TGCGCCAGCAGCTTTTTCGCTTCATCTGGGGCCAACGTCCTGACTTTC
abundance: many; v_gene: TRBV15; j_gene: TRBJ2-1; d_gene: TRBD1; CDR3aa: CATSRGTGDGNEQFF; CDR3nt: TGTGCCACCAGCAGAGGGACAGGGGACGGCAATGAGCAGTTCTTC
abundance: few; v_gene: TRBV6-5; j_gene: TRBJ2-2; d_gene: NA; CDR3aa: CASSYSRFRGELFF; CDR3nt: TGTGCCAGCAGTTACTCGAGATTCCGCGGGGAGCTGTTTTTT
abundance: NA; v_gene: TRBV7-2; j_gene: TRBJ2-7; d_gene: TRBD2; CDR3aa: CASRPLAGPLEQYF; CDR3nt: TGTGCCAGCAGACCTCTAGCGGGCCCTCTCGAGCAGTACTTC
abundance: many; v_gene: TRBV20-1; j_gene: TRBJ2-1; d_gene: NA; CDR3aa: CSASDLLVTNEQFF; CDR3nt: TGCAGTGCGAGCGACCTCCTAGTCACCAATGAGCAGTTCTTC
abundance: few; v_gene: TRBV6-1; j_gene: TRBJ1-3; d_gene: NA; CDR3aa: CASSGGPFSSGNTIYF; CDR3nt: TGTGCCAGCAGTGGGGGTCCCTTTAGCTCTGGAAACACCATATATTTT
abundance: few; v_gene: TRBV5-1; j_gene: TRBJ2-3; d_gene: TRBD1; CDR3aa: CASSLETGPDTQYF; CDR3nt: TGCGCCAGCAGCTTGGAGACAGGGCCAGATACGCAGTATTTT
abundance: few; v_gene: TRBV10-3; j_gene: TRBJ1-4; d_gene: NA; CDR3aa: CAIRDHGAGEKLFF; CDR3nt: TGTGCCATCAGGGACCACGGGGCAGGTGAAAAACTGTTTTTT
abundance: few; v_gene: TRBV5-1; j_gene: TRBJ2-7; d_gene: NA; CDR3aa: CASSGGGVGEQYF; CDR3nt: TGCGCCAGCAGCGGAGGAGGGGTAGGAGAGCAGTACTTC
abundance: few; v_gene: TRBV5-1; j_gene: TRBJ1-2; d_gene: NA; CDR3aa: CASSLAEGLSGYTF; CDR3nt: TGCGCCAGCAGCTTGGCCGAGGGACTAAGTGGCTACACCTTC
abundance: many; v_gene: TRBV18; j_gene: TRBJ1-1; d_gene: NA; CDR3aa: CASSTTQNTEAFF; CDR3nt: TGTGCCAGCTCTACGACGCAGAACACTGAAGCTTTCTTT
abundance: many; v_gene: TRBV27; j_gene: TRBJ1-6; d_gene: TRBD1; CDR3aa: CASSSGTGGNSPLHF; CDR3nt: TGTGCCAGCAGTTCAGGGACAGGTGGAAATTCACCCCTCCACTTT
abundance: few; v_gene: TRBV5-1; j_gene: TRBJ1-6; d_gene: NA; CDR3aa: CASSPTTTAHYNSPLHF; CDR3nt: TGCGCCAGCAGCCCAACCACGACAGCTCACTATAATTCACCCCTCCACTTT
abundance: NA; v_gene: TRBV6-1; j_gene: TRBJ2-2; d_gene: NA; CDR3aa: CATTTLYAGELFF; CDR3nt: TGTGCCACCACCACCTTGTATGCCGGGGAGCTGTTTTTT
abundance: NA; v_gene: TRBV12-3/TRBV12-4; j_gene: TRBJ2-2; d_gene: NA; CDR3aa: CASRPARGMAANTGELFF; CDR3nt: TGTGCCAGCAGACCGGCCAGGGGAATGGCCGCGAACACCGGGGAGCTGTTTTTT
abundance: many; v_gene: TRBV7-8; j_gene: TRBJ1-1; d_gene: TRBD1; CDR3aa: CASSLGTGTTEAFF; CDR3nt: TGTGCCAGCAGCTTAGGGACAGGGACCACTGAAGCTTTCTTT
abundance: few; v_gene: TRBV7-2; j_gene: TRBJ2-2; d_gene: NA; CDR3aa: CASSGLTGELFF; CDR3nt: TGTGCCAGCAGCGGACTAACCGGGGAGCTGTTTTTT
abundance: NA; v_gene: TRBV7-6; j_gene: TRBJ1-1; d_gene: NA; CDR3aa: CAGKQLPTLVGTEAFF; CDR3nt: TGTGCCGGCAAACAGCTTCCAACTTTGGTAGGCACTGAAGCTTTCTTT
abundance: NA; v_gene: TRBV6-2/TRBV6-3; j_gene: TRBJ2-7; d_gene: TRBD1; CDR3aa: CASSLRDRGIYEQYF; CDR3nt: TGTGCCAGCAGCCTCCGGGACAGGGGCATCTACGAGCAGTACTTC
abundance: many; v_gene: TRBV5-1; j_gene: TRBJ2-2; d_gene: NA; CDR3aa: CASSLVQANTGELFF; CDR3nt: TGCGCCAGCAGCTTGGTGCAGGCTAACACCGGGGAGCTGTTTTTT
abundance: NA; v_gene: TRBV6-1; j_gene: TRBJ2-5; d_gene: TRBD1; CDR3aa: CASQRRTGLIETRYF; CDR3nt: TGTGCCAGCCAGCGGCGGACAGGGCTGATAGAGACCCGGTACTTC
abundance: NA; v_gene: TRBV29-1; j_gene: TRBJ2-5; d_gene: TRBD2; CDR3aa: CSVEGLAGIEETQYF; CDR3nt: TGCAGCGTTGAAGGGCTAGCGGGAATCGAAGAGACCCAGTACTTC
abundance: NA; v_gene: TRBV12-3/TRBV12-4; j_gene: TRBJ2-2; d_gene: NA; CDR3aa: CASSFPTTRPGELFF; CDR3nt: TGTGCCAGCAGTTTTCCCACAACGAGGCCCGGGGAGCTGTTTTTT
abundance: NA; v_gene: TRBV5-5; j_gene: TRBJ2-3; d_gene: TRBD2; CDR3aa: CASSLGTSGSTDTQYF; CDR3nt: TGTGCCAGCAGCCTCGGGACTAGCGGGAGCACAGATACGCAGTATTTT
abundance: few; v_gene: TRBV3-1; j_gene: TRBJ2-5; d_gene: TRBD2; CDR3aa: CASSQGGKETQYF; CDR3nt: TGTGCCAGCAGCCAGGGGGGGAAGGAGACCCAGTACTTC
abundance: NA; v_gene: TRBV18; j_gene: TRBJ2-7; d_gene: NA; CDR3aa: CASSPEGRVYEQYF; CDR3nt: TGTGCCAGCTCACCAGAGGGCAGGGTGTACGAGCAGTACTTC
abundance: NA; v_gene: TRBV11-3; j_gene: TRBJ1-5; d_gene: NA; CDR3aa: CASSQGAAQPQHF; CDR3nt: TGTGCCAGCAGTCAGGGAGCGGCTCAGCCCCAGCATTTT
abundance: few; v_gene: TRBV29-1; j_gene: TRBJ2-1; d_gene: TRBD2; CDR3aa: CSVPGLVSYEQFF; CDR3nt: TGCAGCGTTCCGGGACTAGTAAGCTATGAGCAGTTCTTC
abundance: NA; v_gene: TRBV11-1; j_gene: TRBJ2-2; d_gene: TRBD2; CDR3aa: CASSPGLAGDLRNTGELFF; CDR3nt: TGTGCCAGCAGCCCAGGACTAGCGGGTGACCTGAGGAACACCGGGGAGCTGTTTTTT
abundance: NA; v_gene: TRBV20-1; j_gene: TRBJ2-1; d_gene: TRBD2; CDR3aa: CSGRLADSYNEQFF; CDR3nt: TGCAGTGGTAGACTAGCGGATTCCTACAATGAGCAGTTCTTC
abundance: NA; v_gene: TRBV29-1; j_gene: TRBJ2-3; d_gene: TRBD2; CDR3aa: CSVEDRMSGSSDTQYF; CDR3nt: TGCAGCGTTGAAGATCGAATGAGCGGGAGCTCAGATACGCAGTATTTT
abundance: few; v_gene: TRBV27; j_gene: TRBJ2-7; d_gene: NA; CDR3aa: CASSLREWGPYEQYF; CDR3nt: TGTGCCAGCAGTCTTCGGGAGTGGGGGCCCTACGAGCAGTACTTC
abundance: NA; v_gene: TRBV12-3/TRBV12-4; j_gene: TRBJ2-7; d_gene: NA; CDR3aa: CASSLGQGGSYEQYF; CDR3nt: TGTGCCAGCAGTTTAGGGCAGGGGGGCTCCTACGAGCAGTACTTC
abundance: many; v_gene: TRBV13; j_gene: TRBJ2-3; d_gene: NA; CDR3aa: CASSLSGGTDTQYF; CDR3nt: TGTGCCAGCAGCTTATCCGGGGGCACAGATACGCAGTATTTT
abundance: few; v_gene: TRBV7-2; j_gene: TRBJ2-3; d_gene: NA; CDR3aa: CASSLGGRGTDTQYF; CDR3nt: TGTGCCAGCAGCTTAGGGGGGCGGGGGACAGATACGCAGTATTTT
abundance: NA; v_gene: TRBV7-2; j_gene: TRBJ1-6; d_gene: TRBD1; CDR3aa: CASSLTGSSYNSPLHF; CDR3nt: TGTGCCAGCAGCTTGACAGGGAGCTCCTATAATTCACCCCTCCACTTT
abundance: NA; v_gene: TRBV10-3; j_gene: TRBJ2-3; d_gene: TRBD2; CDR3aa: CAISRGRDTDTQYF; CDR3nt: TGTGCCATCAGTCGCGGGAGGGACACAGATACGCAGTATTTT
abundance: few; v_gene: TRBV20-1; j_gene: TRBJ1-1; d_gene: NA; CDR3aa: CSARVFRTEAFF; CDR3nt: TGCAGTGCTAGAGTTTTTAGAACTGAAGCTTTCTTT
abundance: few; v_gene: TRBV12-3/TRBV12-4; j_gene: TRBJ1-2; d_gene: NA; CDR3aa: CASSFPQGSYTF; CDR3nt: TGTGCCAGCAGTTTTCCTCAGGGGAGCTACACCTTC